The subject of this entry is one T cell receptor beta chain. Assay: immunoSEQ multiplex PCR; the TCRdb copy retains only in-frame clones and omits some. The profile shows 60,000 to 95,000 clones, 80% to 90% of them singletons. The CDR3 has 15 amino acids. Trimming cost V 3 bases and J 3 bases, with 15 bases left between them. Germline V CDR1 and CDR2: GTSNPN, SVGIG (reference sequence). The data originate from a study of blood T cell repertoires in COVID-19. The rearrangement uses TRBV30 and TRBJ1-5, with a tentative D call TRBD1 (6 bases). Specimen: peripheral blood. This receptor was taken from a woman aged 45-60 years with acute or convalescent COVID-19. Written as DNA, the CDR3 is TGTGCCTGGAGGGGGGCCGGACAATTCAATCAGCCCCAGCATTTT. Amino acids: CAWRGAGQFNQPQHF.